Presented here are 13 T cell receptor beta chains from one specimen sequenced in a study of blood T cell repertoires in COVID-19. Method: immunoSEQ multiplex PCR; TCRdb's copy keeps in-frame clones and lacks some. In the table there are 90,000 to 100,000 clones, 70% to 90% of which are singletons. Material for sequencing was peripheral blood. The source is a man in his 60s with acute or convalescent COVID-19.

The CDR3 loop is CASSRIPGQGLSSGSPYSYNEQFF. CDR3 nucleotides: TGCGCCAGCAGCAGAATTCCGGGACAGGGATTGTCTAGCGGGAGCCCCTACTCCTACAATGAGCAGTTCTTC. The J gene is TRBJ2-1, the V gene TRBV5-1; TRBD2 is a possible D gene (10 bases). The CDR3 spans 24 residues. The V gene lost 4 bases and the J gene lost 0 bases, with 38 bases spanning the gap. Germline-derived CDR1 and CDR2 are SGHRS and YFSETQ.

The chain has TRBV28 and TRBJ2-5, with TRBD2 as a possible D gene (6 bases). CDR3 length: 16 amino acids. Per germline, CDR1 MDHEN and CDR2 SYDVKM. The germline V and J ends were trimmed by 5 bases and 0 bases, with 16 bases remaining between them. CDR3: CASSRSMLANQETQYF. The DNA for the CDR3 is TGTGCCAGCAGTCGCTCCATGCTAGCGAACCAAGAGACCCAGTACTTC.

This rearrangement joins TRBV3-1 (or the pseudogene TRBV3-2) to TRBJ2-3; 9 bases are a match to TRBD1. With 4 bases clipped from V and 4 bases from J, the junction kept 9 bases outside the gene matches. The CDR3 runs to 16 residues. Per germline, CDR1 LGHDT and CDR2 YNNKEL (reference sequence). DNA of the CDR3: TGTGCCAGCAGCCCTTTCGGGGGACAGGGTGCAGATACGCAGTATTTT. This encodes CASSPFGGQGADTQYF.

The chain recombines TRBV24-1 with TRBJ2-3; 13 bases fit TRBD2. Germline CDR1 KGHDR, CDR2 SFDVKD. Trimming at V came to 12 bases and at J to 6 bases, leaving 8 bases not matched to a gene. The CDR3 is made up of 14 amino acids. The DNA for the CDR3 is TGTGCCTCCTCGACTAGCGGGGGGAGCGATACGCAGTATTTT. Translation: CASSTSGGSDTQYF.

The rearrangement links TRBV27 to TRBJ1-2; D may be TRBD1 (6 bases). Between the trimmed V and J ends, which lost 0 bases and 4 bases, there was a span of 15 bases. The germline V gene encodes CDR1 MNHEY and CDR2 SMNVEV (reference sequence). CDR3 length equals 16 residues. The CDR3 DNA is TGTGCCAGCAGTTTATCCTCGGCGACAGGTAGCTATGGCTACACCTTC. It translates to CASSLSSATGSYGYTF.

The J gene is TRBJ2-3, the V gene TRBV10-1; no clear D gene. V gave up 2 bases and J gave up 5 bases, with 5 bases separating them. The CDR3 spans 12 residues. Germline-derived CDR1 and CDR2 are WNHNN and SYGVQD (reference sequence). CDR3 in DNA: TGCGCCAGCAGTGAGCGGAGAGATACGCAGTATTTT. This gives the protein CASSERRDTQYF.

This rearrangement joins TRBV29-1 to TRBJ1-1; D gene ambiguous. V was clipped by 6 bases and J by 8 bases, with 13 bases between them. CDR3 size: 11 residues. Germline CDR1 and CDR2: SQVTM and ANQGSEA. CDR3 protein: CSVHTAGEAFF. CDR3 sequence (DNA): TGCAGCGTCCACACCGCGGGGGAAGCTTTCTTT.

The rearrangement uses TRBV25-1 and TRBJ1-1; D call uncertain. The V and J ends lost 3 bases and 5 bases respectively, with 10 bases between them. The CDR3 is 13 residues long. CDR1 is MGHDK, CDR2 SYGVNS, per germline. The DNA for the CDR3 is TGTGCCAGCAGTGATGAACGGGAGACTGAAGCTTTCTTT. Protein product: CASSDERETEAFF.

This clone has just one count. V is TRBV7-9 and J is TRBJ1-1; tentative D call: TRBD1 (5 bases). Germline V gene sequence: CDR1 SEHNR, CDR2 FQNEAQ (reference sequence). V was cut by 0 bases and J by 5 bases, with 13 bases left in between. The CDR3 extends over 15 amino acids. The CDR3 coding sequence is TGTGCCAGCAGCTTAGCTGAGGGGCGGGGAACTGAAGCTTTCTTT. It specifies CASSLAEGRGTEAFF.

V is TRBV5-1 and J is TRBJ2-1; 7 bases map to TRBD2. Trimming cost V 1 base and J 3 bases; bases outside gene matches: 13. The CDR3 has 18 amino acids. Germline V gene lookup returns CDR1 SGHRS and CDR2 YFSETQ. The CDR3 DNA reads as TGCGCCAGCAGCTTGTACCCGGGGGGATCGACAATCTACAATGAGCAGTTCTTC. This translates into CASSLYPGGSTIYNEQFF.

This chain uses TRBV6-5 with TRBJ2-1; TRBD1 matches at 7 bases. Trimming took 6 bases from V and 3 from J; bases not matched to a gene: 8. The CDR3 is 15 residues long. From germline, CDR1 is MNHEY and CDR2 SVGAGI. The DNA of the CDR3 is TGTGCCAGCAGCGAGGGACAGTTGATCTACAATGAGCAGTTCTTC. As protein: CASSEGQLIYNEQFF.

The CDR3 protein is CASSPTGRSSGNTIYF. The DNA for the CDR3 is TGTGCCAGTAGTCCTACAGGCCGGAGCTCTGGAAACACCATATATTTT. The V gene is TRBV19, the J gene TRBJ1-3; weak D call: TRBD1 (5 bases). The germline V and J ends were trimmed by 5 bases and 0 bases, with 14 bases remaining between them. CDR1 is LNHDA, CDR2 SQIVND, per germline (reference sequence). The CDR3 length is 16 residues.

This CDR3 reads CASSVGGTPNEQFF. CDR3 nucleotide sequence: TGTGCCAGCAGCGTAGGGGGGACTCCCAATGAGCAGTTCTTC. V and J are TRBV9 and TRBJ2-1; perhaps TRBD2 as D (6 bases). The CDR3 totals 14 residues. From germline, CDR1 is SGDLS and CDR2 YYNGEE. Trimming took off 0 bases at V and 6 bases at J, with 10 bases between the two ends.